This TCR beta chain was identified during a study of blood T cell repertoires in COVID-19. Overall study: The United States, Italy and Spain provided the acute and convalescent COVID-19 samples. T cells, B-cell-depleted T cells, or PBMCs supplied cDNA or gDNA.

Original processing methods: Amplifying reference gene primers gave estimates of nucleated cell counts. This table comes from immunoSEQ multiplex PCR, and its TCRdb copy is limited to in-frame clones, with some not included. V and J calls and clone size are those listed in that table; D and trimming were worked out from the DNA. The sample shows 170,000 or so clones, just over 85% of them seen only once. This CDR3 is 14 amino acids long. Germline-derived CDR1 and CDR2 are SGDLS and YYNGEE. V dropped 0 bases and J dropped 7 bases, with 13 bases sitting between them. The source material was peripheral blood. This TCR came from a man aged 50 or older with active or convalescent COVID-19. This chain links TRBV9 with TRBJ1-2; D call uncertain. The DNA for the CDR3 is TGTGCCAGCAGCGTAGCGCAAAACGAGGGTGGCTACACCTTC. Translation gives CASSVAQNEGGYTF.